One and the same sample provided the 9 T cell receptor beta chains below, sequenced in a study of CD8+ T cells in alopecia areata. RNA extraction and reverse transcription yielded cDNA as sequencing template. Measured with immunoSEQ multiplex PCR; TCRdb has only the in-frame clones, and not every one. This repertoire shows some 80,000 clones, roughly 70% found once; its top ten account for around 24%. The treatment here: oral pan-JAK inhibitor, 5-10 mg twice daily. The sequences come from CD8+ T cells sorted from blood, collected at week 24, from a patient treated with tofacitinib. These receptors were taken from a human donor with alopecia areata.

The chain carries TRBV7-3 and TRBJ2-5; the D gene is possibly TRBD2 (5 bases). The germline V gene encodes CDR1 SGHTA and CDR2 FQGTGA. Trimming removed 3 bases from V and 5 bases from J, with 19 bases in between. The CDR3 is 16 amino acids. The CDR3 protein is CASSLYPAAGGETQYF. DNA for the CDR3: TGTGCCAGCAGCTTGTATCCTGCGGCAGGCGGGGAGACCCAGTACTTC.

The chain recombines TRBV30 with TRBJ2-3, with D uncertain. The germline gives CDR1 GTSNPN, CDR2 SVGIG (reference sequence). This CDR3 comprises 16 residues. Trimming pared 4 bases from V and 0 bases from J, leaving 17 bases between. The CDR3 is CAWKFRDGTSTDTQYF. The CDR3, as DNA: TGTGCCTGGAAGTTTCGCGACGGAACTAGCACAGATACGCAGTATTTT.

CDR3 in DNA: TGTGCCAGCAGTTTAGGCGGGAGAGCGTACGAGCAGTACTTC. Translation gives CASSLGGRAYEQYF. This chain connects TRBV27 to TRBJ2-7; 7 bases are a match to TRBD2. Germline trimming cut 2 bases from V and 4 bases from J; bases unmatched to any gene: 5. The CDR3 totals 14 residues. Germline V gene sequence: CDR1 MNHEY, CDR2 SMNVEV (reference sequence).

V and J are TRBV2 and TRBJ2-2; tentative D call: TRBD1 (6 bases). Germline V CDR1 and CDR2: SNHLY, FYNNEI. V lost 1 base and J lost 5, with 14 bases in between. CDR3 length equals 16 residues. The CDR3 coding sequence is TGTGCCAGCAGTGAAGGGCTGAGAGGGGGAACCGGGGAGCTGTTTTTT. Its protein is CASSEGLRGGTGELFF.

In DNA, the CDR3 is TGTGCCAGCAGCCTAAACAGGGTTCGGACCGGGGAGCTGTTTTTT. It translates to CASSLNRVRTGELFF. The chain couples TRBV7-9 to TRBJ2-2, with a weak D call TRBD1 (6 bases). Trimming cost V 5 bases and J 5 bases, with 15 bases left between them. Germline-derived CDR1 and CDR2 are SEHNR and FQNEAQ (reference sequence). The CDR3 covers 15 residues.

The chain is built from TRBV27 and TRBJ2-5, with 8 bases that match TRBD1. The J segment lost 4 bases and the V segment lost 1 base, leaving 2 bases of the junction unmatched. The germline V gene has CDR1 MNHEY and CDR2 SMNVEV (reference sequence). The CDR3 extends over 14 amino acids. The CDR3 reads CASSLLGQGETQYF. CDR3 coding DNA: TGTGCCAGCAGTTTATTAGGACAGGGAGAGACCCAGTACTTC.

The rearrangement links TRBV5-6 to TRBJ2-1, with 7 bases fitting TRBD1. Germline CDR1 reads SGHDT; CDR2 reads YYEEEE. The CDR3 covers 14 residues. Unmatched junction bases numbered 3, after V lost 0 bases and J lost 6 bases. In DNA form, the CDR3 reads TGTGCCAGCAGCTTGGGGACAGGTTTCAATGAGCAGTTCTTC. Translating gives CASSLGTGFNEQFF.

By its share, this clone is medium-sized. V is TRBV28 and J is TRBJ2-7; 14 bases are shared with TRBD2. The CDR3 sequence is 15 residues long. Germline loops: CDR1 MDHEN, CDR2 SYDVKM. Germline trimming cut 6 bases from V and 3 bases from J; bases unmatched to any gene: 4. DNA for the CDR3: TGTGCCAGCAGACGGACTAGCGGGAGGAACTACGAGCAGTACTTC. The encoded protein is CASRRTSGRNYEQYF.

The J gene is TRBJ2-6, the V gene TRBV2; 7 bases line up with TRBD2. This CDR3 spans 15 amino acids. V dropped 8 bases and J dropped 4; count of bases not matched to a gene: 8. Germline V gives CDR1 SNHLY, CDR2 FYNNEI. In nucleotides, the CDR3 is TGTGCCAGCGGGAGGGCCAAGTCCGGGGCCAACGTCCTGACTTTC. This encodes CASGRAKSGANVLTF.